The present T cell receptor beta chain was sequenced within a study of control samples from healthy donors and cancer patients (dated by TCRdb to 2018 to 2021). About this clone: Which antigen it targets is not known. Base qualities are not provided; no much larger clone lies one nucleotide away.

From the cysteine through the phenylalanine, the CDR3 covers 14 amino acids. The only DNA kept is the CDR3, 42 bases in frame from the first base. V drops 5 bases and J drops 3 bases, leaving 14 bases in between. Per the germline V gene, SGHDT is the CDR1 and YYEEEE is the CDR2. Library creation used the immunoSEQ multiplex PCR assay. Here the immuneACCESS table is served through TCRdb, limited to in-frame sequences with V and J called. Missing clones are a known gap in these copies; in checked studies unresolved V genes cover under half, and the rest lacks a known reason. The sample data list 150,000 to 180,000 clones, and over 90% of these were observed just once. 2.4% of the sample is in the top ten clones.

Specimen: blood. The source is a man in his fifties in good health. The chain is assembled from TRBV5-6 and TRBJ1-1; the D gene is perhaps TRBD1, on 5 matching bases. The sequence in DNA is TGTGCCAGCAGAAGGGTAGGGGTTTACACTGAAGCTTTCTTT. This is translated as CASRRVGVYTEAFF.